The 3 T cell receptor beta chains below come from one sample, sequenced in a study of CD8+ T cells in alopecia areata. cDNA reverse transcribed from extracted RNA served as the sequencing template. TCRdb's table, derived via immunoSEQ multiplex PCR, lists solely in-frame clones and lacks some. The sample holds about 150,000 clones; around 47% are singletons and the top ten take approximately 6.8%. Sequencing was performed on CD4+ T cells sorted from blood. The receptors derive from a human donor with alopecia areata.

The chain combines TRBV10-3 with TRBJ2-5; D not certain. Trimming left V 7 bases short and J 0 bases short, with 9 bases between. The CDR3 consists of 13 residues. Germline V lookup: CDR1 ENHRY, CDR2 SYGVKD. The CDR3 protein is CAITGSYQETQYF. The CDR3 coding sequence is TGTGCCATCACGGGTTCGTACCAAGAGACCCAGTACTTC.

The sample holds a few counts of this clone. This chain links TRBV29-1 with TRBJ1-1; TRBD1 matches 7 bases. The CDR3 runs to 14 residues. V gave up 4 bases and J gave up 0 bases; unmatched junction bases: 5. CDR1 SQVTM and CDR2 ANQGSEA come from the germline V gene. The DNA for the CDR3 is TGCAGCGTTGTAGGGGGCCTCATGAACACTGAAGCTTTCTTT. It specifies CSVVGGLMNTEAFF.

The genes are TRBV7-9 and TRBJ2-1; 12 bases fit TRBD2. Unmatched junction bases numbered 11, after V lost 5 bases and J lost 0 bases. Germline V lookup: CDR1 SEHNR, CDR2 FQNEAQ (reference sequence). This CDR3 has 19 residues. CDR3 sequence (DNA): TGTGCCAGCAGCCAGGGACTAGCGGGTTACGCCGCCTCCTACAATGAGCAGTTCTTC. Its translation: CASSQGLAGYAASYNEQFF.